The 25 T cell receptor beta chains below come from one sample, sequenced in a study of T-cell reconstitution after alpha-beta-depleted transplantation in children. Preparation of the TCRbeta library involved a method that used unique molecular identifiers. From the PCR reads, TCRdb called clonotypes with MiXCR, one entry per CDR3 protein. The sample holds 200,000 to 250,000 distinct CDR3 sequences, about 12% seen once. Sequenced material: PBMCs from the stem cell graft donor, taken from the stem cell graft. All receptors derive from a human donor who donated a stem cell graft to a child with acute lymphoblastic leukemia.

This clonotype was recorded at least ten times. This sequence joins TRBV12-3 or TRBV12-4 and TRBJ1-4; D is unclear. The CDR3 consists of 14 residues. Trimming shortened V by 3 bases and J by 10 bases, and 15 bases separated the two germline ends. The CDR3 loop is CASSFSGPDGKLFF. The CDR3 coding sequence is TGTGCCAGCAGTTTTAGCGGGCCCGACGGAAAACTGTTTTTT.

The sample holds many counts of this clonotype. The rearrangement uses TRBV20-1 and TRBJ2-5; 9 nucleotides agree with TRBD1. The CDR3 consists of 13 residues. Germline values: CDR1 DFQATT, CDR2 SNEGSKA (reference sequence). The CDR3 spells CSLGDREEETQYF. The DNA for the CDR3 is TGCAGCCTAGGGGACAGGGAAGAGGAGACCCAGTACTTC.

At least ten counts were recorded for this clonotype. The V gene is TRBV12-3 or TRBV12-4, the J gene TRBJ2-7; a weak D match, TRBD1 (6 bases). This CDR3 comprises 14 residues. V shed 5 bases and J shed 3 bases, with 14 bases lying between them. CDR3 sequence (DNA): TGTGCCAGCAGTATTTATACAGGGTTCTACGAGCAGTACTTC. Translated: CASSIYTGFYEQYF.

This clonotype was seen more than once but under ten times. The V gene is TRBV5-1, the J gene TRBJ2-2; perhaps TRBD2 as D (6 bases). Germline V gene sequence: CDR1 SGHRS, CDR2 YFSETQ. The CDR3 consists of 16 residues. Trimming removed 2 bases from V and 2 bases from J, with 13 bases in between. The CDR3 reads CASSFLRDSNTGELFF. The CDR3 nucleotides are TGCGCCAGCAGCTTCCTCCGGGACTCAAACACCGGGGAGCTGTTTTTT.

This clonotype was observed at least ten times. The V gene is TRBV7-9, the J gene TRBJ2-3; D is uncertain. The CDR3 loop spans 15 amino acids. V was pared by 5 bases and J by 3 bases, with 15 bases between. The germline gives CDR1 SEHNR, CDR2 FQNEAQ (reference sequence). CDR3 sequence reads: CASSASLIGTDTQYF. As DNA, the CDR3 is TGTGCCAGCAGCGCTAGTTTAATTGGGACAGATACGCAGTATTTT. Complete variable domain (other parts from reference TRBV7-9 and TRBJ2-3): DTGVSQNPRHKITKRGQNVTFRCDPISEHNRLYWYRQTLGQGPEFLTYFQNEAQLEKSRLLSDRFSAERPKGSFSTLEIQRTEQGDSAMYLCASSASLIGTDTQYFGPGTRLTVL.

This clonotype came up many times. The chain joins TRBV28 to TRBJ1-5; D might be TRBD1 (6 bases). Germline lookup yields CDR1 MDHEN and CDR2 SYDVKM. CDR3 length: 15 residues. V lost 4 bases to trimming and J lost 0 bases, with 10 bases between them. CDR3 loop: CASSSGTTSNQPQHF. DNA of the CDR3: TGTGCCAGCAGTTCCGGGACAACTAGCAATCAGCCCCAGCATTTT. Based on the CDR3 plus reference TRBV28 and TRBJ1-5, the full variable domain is DVKVTQSSRYLVKRTGEKVFLECVQDMDHENMFWYRQDPGLGLRLIYFSYDVKMKEKGDIPEGYSVSREKKERFSLILESASTNQTSMYLCASSSGTTSNQPQHFGDGTRLSIL.

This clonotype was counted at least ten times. The CDR3 sequence: CASSYYTGELFF. CDR3 coding DNA: TGTGCCAGCAGCTACTACACCGGGGAGCTGTTTTTT. The rearrangement uses TRBV11-2 and TRBJ2-2, with no clear D. Germline V gives CDR1 SGHAT, CDR2 FQNNGV. The CDR3 extends over 12 amino acids. Trimming pared 4 bases from V and 3 bases from J, leaving 3 bases between.

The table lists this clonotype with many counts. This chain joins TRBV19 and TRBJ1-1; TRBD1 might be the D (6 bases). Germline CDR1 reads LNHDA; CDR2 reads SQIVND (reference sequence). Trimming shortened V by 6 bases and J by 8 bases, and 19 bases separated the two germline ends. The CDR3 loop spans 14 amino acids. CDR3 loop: CASSLLGAGNEAFF. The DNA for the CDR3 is TGTGCCAGTAGCCTATTGGGGGCAGGGAACGAAGCTTTCTTT.

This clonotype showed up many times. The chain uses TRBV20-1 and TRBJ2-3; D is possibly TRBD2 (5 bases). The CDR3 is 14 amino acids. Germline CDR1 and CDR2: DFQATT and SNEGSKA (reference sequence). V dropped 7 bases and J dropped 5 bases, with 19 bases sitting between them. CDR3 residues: CSGWLALRLDTQYF. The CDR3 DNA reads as TGCAGTGGTTGGCTAGCACTTCGTCTAGATACGCAGTATTTT.

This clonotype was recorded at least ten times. The CDR3 spells CASSRSGGPYNEQFF. Written as DNA, the CDR3 is TGTGCCAGCAGCCGCAGCGGGGGACCCTACAATGAGCAGTTCTTC. The chain recombines TRBV7-3 with TRBJ2-1; 8 bases align to TRBD2. The CDR3 is 15 amino acids. Germline CDR1 and CDR2: SGHTA and FQGTGA. The trim removed 5 bases at V and 2 bases at J, leaving 5 bases unmatched.

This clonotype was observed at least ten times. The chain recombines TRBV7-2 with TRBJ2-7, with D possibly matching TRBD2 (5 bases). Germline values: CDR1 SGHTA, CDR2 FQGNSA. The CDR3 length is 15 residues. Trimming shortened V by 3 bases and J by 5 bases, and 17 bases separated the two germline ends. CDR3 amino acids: CASSLGPRENHEQYF. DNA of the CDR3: TGTGCCAGCAGCTTGGGCCCTAGGGAGAACCACGAGCAGTACTTC. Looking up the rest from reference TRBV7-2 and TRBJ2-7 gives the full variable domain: GAGVSQSPSNKVTEKGKDVELRCDPISGHTALYWYRQSLGQGLEFLIYFQGNSAPDKSGLPSDRFSAERTGGSVSTLTIQRTQQEDSAVYLCASSLGPRENHEQYFGPGTRLTVT.

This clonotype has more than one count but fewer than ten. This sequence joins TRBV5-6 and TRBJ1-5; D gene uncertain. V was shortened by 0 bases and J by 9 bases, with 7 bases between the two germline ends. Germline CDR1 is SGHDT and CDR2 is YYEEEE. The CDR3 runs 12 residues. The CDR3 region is CASSLGNRPQHF. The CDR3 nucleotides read TGTGCCAGCAGCTTGGGTAACAGGCCCCAGCATTTT.

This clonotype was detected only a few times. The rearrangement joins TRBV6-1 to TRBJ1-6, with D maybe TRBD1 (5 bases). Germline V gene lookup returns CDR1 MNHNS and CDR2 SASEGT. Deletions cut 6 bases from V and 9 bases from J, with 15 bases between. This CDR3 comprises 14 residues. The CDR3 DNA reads TGTGCCAGCAGCCGGGACTGGCTGGGTTCACCCCTCCACTTT. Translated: CASSRDWLGSPLHF.

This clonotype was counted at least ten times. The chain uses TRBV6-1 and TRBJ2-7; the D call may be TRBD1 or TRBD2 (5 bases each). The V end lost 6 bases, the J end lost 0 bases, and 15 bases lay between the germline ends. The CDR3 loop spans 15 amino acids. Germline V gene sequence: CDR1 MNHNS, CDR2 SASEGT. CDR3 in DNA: TGTGCCAGCAGGGGGGACCTTAAAAGCTCCTACGAGCAGTACTTC. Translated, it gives CASRGDLKSSYEQYF.

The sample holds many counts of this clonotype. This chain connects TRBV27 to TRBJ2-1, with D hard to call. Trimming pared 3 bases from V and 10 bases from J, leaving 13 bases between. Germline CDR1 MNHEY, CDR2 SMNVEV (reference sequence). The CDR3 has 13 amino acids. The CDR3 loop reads CASSFRTSSEQFF. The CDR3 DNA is TGTGCCAGCAGTTTCAGAACAAGCAGCGAGCAGTTCTTC.

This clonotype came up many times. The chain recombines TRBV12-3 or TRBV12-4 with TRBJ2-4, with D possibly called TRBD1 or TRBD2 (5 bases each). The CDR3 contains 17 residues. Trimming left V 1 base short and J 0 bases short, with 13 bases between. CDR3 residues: CASSLGARGLAKNIQYF. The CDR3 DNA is TGTGCCAGCAGTTTAGGGGCGAGGGGCCTAGCCAAAAACATTCAGTACTTC.

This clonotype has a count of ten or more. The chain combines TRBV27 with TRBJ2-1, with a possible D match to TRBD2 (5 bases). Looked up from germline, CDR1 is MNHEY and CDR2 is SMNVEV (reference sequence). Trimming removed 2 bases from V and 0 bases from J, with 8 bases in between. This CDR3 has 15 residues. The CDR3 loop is CASSLKRNSYNEQFF. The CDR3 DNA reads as TGTGCCAGCAGTTTAAAGCGGAACTCCTACAATGAGCAGTTCTTC.

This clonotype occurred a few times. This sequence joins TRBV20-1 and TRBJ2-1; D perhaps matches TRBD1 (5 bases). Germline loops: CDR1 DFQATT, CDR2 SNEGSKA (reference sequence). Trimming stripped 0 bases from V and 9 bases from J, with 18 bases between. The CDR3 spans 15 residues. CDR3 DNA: TGCAGTGCTAGAGAATTGGACACGCCAGCGCTTGAGCAGTTCTTC. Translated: CSARELDTPALEQFF.

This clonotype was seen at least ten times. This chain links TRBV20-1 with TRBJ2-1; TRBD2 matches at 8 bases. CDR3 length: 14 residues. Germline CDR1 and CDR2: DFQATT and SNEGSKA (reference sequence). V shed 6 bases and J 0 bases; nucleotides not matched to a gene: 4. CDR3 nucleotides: TGCAGTGCCCCCGGGACTAGCTCCTACAATGAGCAGTTCTTC. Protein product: CSAPGTSSYNEQFF.

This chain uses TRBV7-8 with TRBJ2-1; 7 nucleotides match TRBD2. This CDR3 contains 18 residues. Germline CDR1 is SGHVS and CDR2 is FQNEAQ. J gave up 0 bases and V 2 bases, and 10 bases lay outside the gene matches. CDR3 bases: TGTGCCAGCAGCTTATCATTCAGCGGGAACTACTCCTACAATGAGCAGTTCTTC. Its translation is CASSLSFSGNYSYNEQFF.

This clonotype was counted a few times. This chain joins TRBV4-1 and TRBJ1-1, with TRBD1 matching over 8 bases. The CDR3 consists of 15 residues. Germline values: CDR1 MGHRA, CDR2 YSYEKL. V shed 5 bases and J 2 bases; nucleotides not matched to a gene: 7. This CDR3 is CASSKRTGLNTEAFF. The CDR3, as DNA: TGCGCCAGCAGCAAAAGGACAGGGCTCAACACTGAAGCTTTCTTT.

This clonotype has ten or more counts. CDR3 coding DNA: TGTGCCAGCAGTCCCTTAGGCGAGGGTATTGAAAAACTGTTTTTT. Protein sequence: CASSPLGEGIEKLFF. The chain has TRBV25-1 and TRBJ1-4; no clear D gene. V was cut by 5 bases and J by 7 bases, with 17 bases left in between. CDR1 MGHDK and CDR2 SYGVNS come from the germline V gene. CDR3 size: 15 residues. Using reference TRBV25-1 and TRBJ1-4 for the parts outside the CDR3, the full variable domain is EADIYQTPRYLVIGTGKKITLECSQTMGHDKMYWYQQDPGMELHLIHYSYGVNSTEKGDLSSESTVSRIRTEHFPLTLESARPSHTSQYLCASSPLGEGIEKLFFGSGTQLSVL.

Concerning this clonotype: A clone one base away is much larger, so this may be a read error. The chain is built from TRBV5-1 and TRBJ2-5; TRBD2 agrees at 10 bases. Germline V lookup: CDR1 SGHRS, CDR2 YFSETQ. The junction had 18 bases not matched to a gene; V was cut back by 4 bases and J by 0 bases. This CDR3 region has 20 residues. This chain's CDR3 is CASSIMIVVAGGLHQETQYF. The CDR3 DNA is TGCGCCAGCAGCATAATGATTGTGGTAGCGGGGGGCCTACACCAAGAGACCCAGTACTTC. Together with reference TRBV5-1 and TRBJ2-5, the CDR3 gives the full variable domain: KAGVTQTPRYLIKTRGQQVTLSCSPISGHRSVSWYQQTPGQGLQFLFEYFSETQRNKGNFPGRFSGRQFSNSRSEMNVSTLELGDSALYLCASSIMIVVAGGLHQETQYFGPGTRLLVL.

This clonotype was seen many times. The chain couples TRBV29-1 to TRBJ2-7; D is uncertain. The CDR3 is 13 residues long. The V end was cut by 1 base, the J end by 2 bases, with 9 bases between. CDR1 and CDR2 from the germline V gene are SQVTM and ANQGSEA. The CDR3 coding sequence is TGCAGCGTTGAAGCAGCGCTCACCTACGAGCAGTACTTC. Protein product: CSVEAALTYEQYF.

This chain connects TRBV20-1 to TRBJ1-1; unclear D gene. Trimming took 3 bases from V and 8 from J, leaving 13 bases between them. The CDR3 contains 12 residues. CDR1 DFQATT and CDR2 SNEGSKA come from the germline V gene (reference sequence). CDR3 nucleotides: TGCAGTGCTAGCTTCCGGGGAACCGAAGCTTTCTTT. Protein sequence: CSASFRGTEAFF.